Listed below are T cell receptor beta chains from one sample, sequenced in a study of naive and memory T cell subsets. TCRdb re-analysed the UMI-ligation and nested PCR reads in MiXCR, keeping a single row per CDR3 protein. This repertoire shows about 90,000 distinct CDR3 sequences, around 11% found once; its top ten account for about 0.14%. Sequencing was carried out using naive CD4+ T cells from blood. These receptors were obtained from a human donor in good health. The CDR3 runs from the conserved cysteine through the conserved F or W. The D gene is left open where the match is weak. Expanded clones are given a class, and other clones once, few, many or no size at all.

NA	many	TRBV12-3/TRBV12-4	TRBJ2-5	TGTGCCAGCAGTTTGGCACTAGGAGGCCAGGCGAAGACCCAGTACTTC	CASSLALGGQAKTQYF
NA	few	TRBV18	TRBJ1-2	TGTGCCAGCTCACCATCTGCGGGAGTTGATGGCTACACCTTC	CASSPSAGVDGYTF
NA	many	TRBV5-1	TRBJ2-7	TGCGCCAGCAGCTTGGGTGGGGGACCGCAAGCCTACGAGCAGTACTTC	CASSLGGGPQAYEQYF
TRBD2	few	TRBV4-3	TRBJ2-7	TGCGCCAGCAGCCAAGCTGGAACTAGCGGGGGACACGAGCAGTACTTC	CASSQAGTSGGHEQYF
NA	few	TRBV20-1	TRBJ1-6	TGCAGTGCTAGAGTTGGGCAGGGTGATTCACCCCTCCACTTT	CSARVGQGDSPLHF
NA	many	TRBV28	TRBJ2-1	TGTGCCAGCGGGTTACAGGGATACAATGAGCAGTTCTTC	CASGLQGYNEQFF
TRBD1	few	TRBV6-5	TRBJ2-5	TGTGCCAGCAGGATGGGACAGTTTTCTGCCGCGTACTTC	CASRMGQFSAAYF
NA	few	TRBV30	TRBJ2-1	TGTGCCTGGAGTGGCGGGGCGAGCTCCTACAATGAGCAGTTCTTC	CAWSGGASSYNEQFF
NA	NA	TRBV7-9	TRBJ2-2	TGTGCCAGCAGCCGCTGGGGCGGGAATACCGGGGAGCTGTTTTTT	CASSRWGGNTGELFF
TRBD1	NA	TRBV20-1	TRBJ1-5	TGCAGTGCTAGACGACAGGGACACAATCAGCCCCAGCATTTT	CSARRQGHNQPQHF
NA	NA	TRBV29-1	TRBJ1-1	TGCAGCGTTGTTGGTGGTATCTCTGAAGCTTTCTTT	CSVVGGISEAFF
NA	few	TRBV20-1	TRBJ2-3	TGCAGTGCTAGGATTTCGGGAGCCCTAAGGTTAGATACGCAGTATTTT	CSARISGALRLDTQYF
NA	many	TRBV29-1	TRBJ2-5	TGCAGCGTTGTGGGGTTAGGGACCCAGTACTTC	CSVVGLGTQYF
NA	NA	TRBV12-3/TRBV12-4	TRBJ2-5	TGTGCCAGCAGTTTTTTAACCCAAGAGACCCAGTACTTC	CASSFLTQETQYF
TRBD2	NA	TRBV7-2	TRBJ2-5	TGTGCCAGCAGCTTAAGCGTAGCGGGAGGGTGGCAAGAGACCCAGTACTTC	CASSLSVAGGWQETQYF
NA	NA	TRBV19	TRBJ2-1	TGTGCCAGTAGCTTCGACCGTAGCTCCTACAATGAGCAGTTCTTC	CASSFDRSSYNEQFF
NA	NA	TRBV12-3/TRBV12-4	TRBJ2-1	TGTGCCAGCAGCCACGGGACTTTTTCCTACAATGAGCAGTTCTTC	CASSHGTFSYNEQFF
NA	many	TRBV20-1	TRBJ2-7	TGCAGTGCTAGAGGAGTGCGAAGCTCCTACGAGCAGTACTTC	CSARGVRSSYEQYF
NA	few	TRBV13	TRBJ1-3	TGTGCCAGCAGCAAAAGGGGATTCGTAACCAGCTCTGGAAACACCATATATTTT	CASSKRGFVTSSGNTIYF
NA	few	TRBV29-1	TRBJ2-2	TGCAGCGTTGTTCGAAGGGGCAGGACCGGGGAGCTGTTTTTT	CSVVRRGRTGELFF
NA	few	TRBV20-1	TRBJ1-5	TGCAGTGCGATGGGTAGGGGGTCCCATCAGCCCCAGCATTTT	CSAMGRGSHQPQHF
TRBD2	NA	TRBV20-1	TRBJ2-1	TGCAGTGCTAGAGGTGGACTAGCGGGAGTCAATGGTGAGCAGTTCTTC	CSARGGLAGVNGEQFF
TRBD2	NA	TRBV4-3	TRBJ2-4	TGCGCCAGCAGCCAAAGCGGGACTACCAAAAACATTCAGTACTTC	CASSQSGTTKNIQYF
TRBD1	many	TRBV7-2	TRBJ2-1	TGTGCCAGCAGCCCAAACGGGGGACAGGGTTGGTATGAGCAGTTCTTC	CASSPNGGQGWYEQFF
NA	few	TRBV29-1	TRBJ2-3	TGCAGCGCCTTGGGTGTATCAGATACGCAGTATTTT	CSALGVSDTQYF
NA	many	TRBV2	TRBJ2-1	TGTGCCAGCAACAAACAGGGTTATGAGCAGTTCTTC	CASNKQGYEQFF
NA	NA	TRBV19	TRBJ1-2	TGTGCCAGTACCCGTTCCAGGCTCTTTGTCTATGGCTACACCTTC	CASTRSRLFVYGYTF
NA	few	TRBV29-1	TRBJ2-7	TGCAGCGTCGTGCAGGACTTCAGCTCCTACGAGCAGTACTTC	CSVVQDFSSYEQYF
TRBD2	NA	TRBV18	TRBJ2-3	TGTGCCAGCTCACCTGGGGGACTAGCGGGAGGCACAGATACGCAGTATTTT	CASSPGGLAGGTDTQYF
NA	NA	TRBV12-3/TRBV12-4	TRBJ2-4	TGTGCCAGCAGTTCCCGACCGACGGGCATTCAGTACTTC	CASSSRPTGIQYF
TRBD2	NA	TRBV6-2/TRBV6-3	TRBJ2-7	TGTGCCAGCAGGCGAGCGGGAGTCTCCGAGCAGTACTTC	CASRRAGVSEQYF
TRBD1	many	TRBV20-1	TRBJ2-1	TGCAGTGCTAGAGATCCTGGACAGGGGGACAATGAGCAGTTCTTC	CSARDPGQGDNEQFF
TRBD2	few	TRBV4-2	TRBJ2-3	TGTGTCAGCAGCCAAAAAGAAGGCCCCGAATGGGCTAGCGGGGACACAGATACGCAGTATTTT	CVSSQKEGPEWASGDTDTQYF
NA	few	TRBV20-1	TRBJ1-1	TGCAGTGCTATTCAAGGGGCGAACACTGAAGCTTTCTTT	CSAIQGANTEAFF
NA	NA	TRBV18	TRBJ2-3	TGTGCCAGCTCACCACGACAAGGAGAGGGTCACACAGATACGCAGTATTTT	CASSPRQGEGHTDTQYF
NA	NA	TRBV6-5	TRBJ2-5	TGTGCCAGCAGTTACGTCGGGTCCGGGACCCAGTACTTC	CASSYVGSGTQYF
NA	few	TRBV28	TRBJ2-7	TGTGCCAGCAGCAGCGGGACAGGTAACTCCTACGAGCAGTACTTC	CASSSGTGNSYEQYF
TRBD2	NA	TRBV27	TRBJ2-5	TGTGCCAGCAGTTTATACACCGTGGGAGGGCAAGAGACCCAGTACTTC	CASSLYTVGGQETQYF
NA	NA	TRBV19	TRBJ2-3	TGTGCCAGTAGGGTTAGCGGTGGAGATACGCAGTATTTT	CASRVSGGDTQYF
TRBD2	NA	TRBV20-1	TRBJ2-7	TGCAGTGCTGGGGGGGGGGAGATCTCCTACGAGCAGTACTTC	CSAGGGEISYEQYF